These T cell receptor beta chains were read from a single sample in a study of cytomegalovirus exposure and HLA in healthy donors. Sequenced by immunoSEQ multiplex PCR; TCRdb stores in-frame clones only, minus some. The sample includes some 40,000 clones, approximately 75% seen only once; the top ten take roughly 3.9%. Input material: PBMCs. The origin of the receptors is a man aged 35 to 55 in good health and CMV-seronegative. Both conserved end residues are part of each CDR3. D genes are given only for firm matches. The size field is filled for only some rows; it gives once, few, many or a size class.

size: -; V: TRBV30; J: TRBJ1-1; D: TRBD1; DNA: TGTGCCTGGAGCCGGCAGGGGGGCACTGAAGCTTTCTTT; CDR3: CAWSRQGGTEAFF
size: -; V: TRBV6-5; J: TRBJ2-7; D: TRBD1; DNA: TGTGCCAGCGGTGTACAGGGGAACTCCTACGAGCAGTACTTC; CDR3: CASGVQGNSYEQYF
size: -; V: TRBV27; J: TRBJ2-2; D: TRBD1; DNA: TGTGCCAGCGCGACAGGGATCGCGGGGGAGCTGTTTTTT; CDR3: CASATGIAGELFF
size: -; V: TRBV7-2; J: TRBJ1-2; D: -; DNA: TGTGCCAGCAGCCCCCCCCCGGGTACCTATGGCTACACCTTC; CDR3: CASSPPPGTYGYTF
size: -; V: TRBV6-5; J: TRBJ2-7; D: TRBD1; DNA: TGTGCCAGCAGGTCCGGGACAGGGAAGTTGTACGAGCAGTACTTC; CDR3: CASRSGTGKLYEQYF
size: -; V: TRBV6-5; J: TRBJ1-1; D: -; DNA: TGTGCCAGCAGTTACCAGGGGTTGAACACTGAAGCTTTCTTT; CDR3: CASSYQGLNTEAFF
size: -; V: TRBV6-5; J: TRBJ1-2; D: TRBD1; DNA: TGTGCCAGCAAACTAGGGGGGACAGGGGGCGGCTACACCTTC; CDR3: CASKLGGTGGGYTF
size: -; V: TRBV19; J: TRBJ2-7; D: TRBD1; DNA: TGTGCCAGTAGTATGGACAGGGGGCGTTACGAGCAGTACTTC; CDR3: CASSMDRGRYEQYF
size: -; V: TRBV11-2; J: TRBJ2-5; D: -; DNA: TGTGCCAGCGCCGGGGGAGGCTTCCAAGAGACCCAGTACTTC; CDR3: CASAGGGFQETQYF
size: -; V: TRBV19; J: TRBJ2-5; D: -; DNA: TGTGCCAGTTCCGAGAGGGTACAAGAGACCCAGTACTTC; CDR3: CASSERVQETQYF
size: -; V: TRBV30; J: TRBJ1-2; D: -; DNA: TGTGCCTGGAGTGTCGACTATGGCTACACCTTC; CDR3: CAWSVDYGYTF
size: -; V: TRBV30; J: TRBJ1-1; D: -; DNA: TGTGCCTGGAGTGGACCGACAGTGGACACCACTGAAGCTTTCTTT; CDR3: CAWSGPTVDTTEAFF
size: -; V: TRBV10-3; J: TRBJ1-5; D: TRBD1; DNA: TGTGCCATCAGTGAGGACAGGGGAGGAGGCCAGCCCCAGCATTTT; CDR3: CAISEDRGGGQPQHF
size: -; V: TRBV14; J: TRBJ1-5; D: -; DNA: TGTGCCAGCAGCCACGGGGATCAGCCCCAGCATTTT; CDR3: CASSHGDQPQHF
size: -; V: TRBV7-2; J: TRBJ2-7; D: TRBD2; DNA: TGTGCCAGCAGCTTAGGTAGCGGGGGGAGCTCCTACGAGCAGTACTTC; CDR3: CASSLGSGGSSYEQYF
size: -; V: TRBV19; J: TRBJ1-5; D: -; DNA: TGTGCCAGTAGTATAGGGGAGCGGGCGAGCAATCAGCCCCAGCATTTT; CDR3: CASSIGERASNQPQHF
size: -; V: TRBV4-1; J: TRBJ2-3; D: -; DNA: TGCGCCAGCAGCCAAGATGAGGAGCGGGGCACAGATACGCAGTATTTT; CDR3: CASSQDEERGTDTQYF
size: -; V: TRBV5-6; J: TRBJ1-2; D: -; DNA: TGTGCCAGCAGCCAATATCACCGACAATTATCCTATGGCTACACCTTC; CDR3: CASSQYHRQLSYGYTF
size: few; V: TRBV7-2; J: TRBJ2-5; D: -; DNA: TGTGCCAGCGCTCGACGAAGGGGGGGCCAAGAGACCCAGTACTTC; CDR3: CASARRRGGQETQYF
size: -; V: TRBV11-2; J: TRBJ2-7; D: -; DNA: TGTGCCAGCAGCTTAGGCGGGAAGACACTTTACTTC; CDR3: CASSLGGKTLYF
size: -; V: TRBV9; J: TRBJ2-3; D: -; DNA: TGTGCCAGCAGCGGGGGGGTTAGCACAGATACGCAGTATTTT; CDR3: CASSGGVSTDTQYF
size: -; V: TRBV7-8; J: TRBJ2-5; D: TRBD2; DNA: TGTGCCAGCAGCTTAGCGCCCTGGACTAGCGGGGTACCAGAGACCCAGTACTTC; CDR3: CASSLAPWTSGVPETQYF
size: -; V: TRBV6-1; J: TRBJ2-5; D: -; DNA: TGTGCCAGCAGTGAACAGGTCCTTCGTCAAGAGACCCAGTACTTC; CDR3: CASSEQVLRQETQYF
size: -; V: TRBV9; J: TRBJ2-5; D: -; DNA: TGTGCCAGCAGCGGAGAGGGAGAGACCCAGTACTTC; CDR3: CASSGEGETQYF
size: -; V: TRBV6-1; J: TRBJ1-5; D: -; DNA: TGTGCCAGCAGTGAGCCGGGGAATAATCAGCCCCAGCATTTT; CDR3: CASSEPGNNQPQHF
size: -; V: TRBV7-2; J: TRBJ2-3; D: -; DNA: TGTGCCAGCAGCTTAGCGCAGGGAAGAACAGATACGCAGTATTTT; CDR3: CASSLAQGRTDTQYF
size: few; V: TRBV30; J: TRBJ2-6; D: -; DNA: TGTGCCTGGATGAGAGCTGCTGGGGCCAACGTCCTGACTTTC; CDR3: CAWMRAAGANVLTF
size: -; V: TRBV7-2; J: TRBJ2-4; D: TRBD1; DNA: TGTGCCAGCAAAGGGGGCCTCGCCAAAAACATTCAGTACTTC; CDR3: CASKGGLAKNIQYF
size: -; V: TRBV4-1; J: TRBJ1-3; D: -; DNA: TGCGCCAGCAGCCAAGGGCCGCAGGGGAAGTTAGGAAACACCATATATTTT; CDR3: CASSQGPQGKLGNTIYF
size: -; V: TRBV7-8; J: TRBJ1-1; D: -; DNA: TGTGCCAGCAGCTTAGCGGAGGGATGGATGACTGAAGCTTTCTTT; CDR3: CASSLAEGWMTEAFF
size: -; V: TRBV30; J: TRBJ2-7; D: -; DNA: TGTGCCTGGGACGAGGGTCTATACTCCTACGAGCAGTACTTC; CDR3: CAWDEGLYSYEQYF
size: -; V: TRBV10-2; J: TRBJ2-3; D: TRBD2; DNA: TGCGCCAGCTCACCGGGGGGGGGCACAGATACGCAGTATTTT; CDR3: CASSPGGGTDTQYF
size: -; V: TRBV6-1; J: TRBJ1-2; D: -; DNA: TGTGCCAGCAGTGTTGATAAGGGGGAATATGGCTACACCTTC; CDR3: CASSVDKGEYGYTF
size: -; V: TRBV2; J: TRBJ1-6; D: TRBD1; DNA: TGTGCCAGCAGGGGACAGAATAATTCACCCCTCCACTTT; CDR3: CASRGQNNSPLHF
size: -; V: TRBV7-9; J: TRBJ1-1; D: TRBD1; DNA: TGTGCCAGCAGCTCCGGACAGGGAGGCGTTGAAGCTTTCTTT; CDR3: CASSSGQGGVEAFF
size: -; V: TRBV5-4; J: TRBJ2-3; D: TRBD2; DNA: TGTGCCAGCAGCTTGGTGAGACTAGCGGGGGGGCAAGATACGCAGTATTTT; CDR3: CASSLVRLAGGQDTQYF
size: -; V: TRBV10-3; J: TRBJ1-1; D: -; DNA: TGTGCCACCGACCCAGGCGAGAACACTGAAGCTTTCTTT; CDR3: CATDPGENTEAFF
size: -; V: TRBV4-1; J: TRBJ1-1; D: TRBD1; DNA: TGCGCCAGCAGCCAGAGACAGGGGGACACTGAAGCTTTCTTT; CDR3: CASSQRQGDTEAFF
size: -; V: TRBV7-2; J: TRBJ2-7; D: TRBD2; DNA: TGTGCCAGCAGCTCCGTTTCCGGGGGGGCCTACGAGCAGTACTTC; CDR3: CASSSVSGGAYEQYF
size: -; V: TRBV30; J: TRBJ1-1; D: -; DNA: TGTGCCTGGAGTCAAGGACACGGTGGGGACACTGAAGCTTTCTTT; CDR3: CAWSQGHGGDTEAFF
size: -; V: TRBV5-5; J: TRBJ2-3; D: -; DNA: TGTGCCAGCAGCCCAGTCTCCCTTTGGAGCACAGATACGCAGTATTTT; CDR3: CASSPVSLWSTDTQYF
size: -; V: TRBV6-5; J: TRBJ2-5; D: -; DNA: TGTGCCAGCAGTCCCCAGCGTGGGGAGACCCAGTACTTC; CDR3: CASSPQRGETQYF
size: -; V: TRBV28; J: TRBJ2-7; D: -; DNA: TGTGCCAGCAGTTCGCGGTACAGGGCTAACGAGCAGTACTTC; CDR3: CASSSRYRANEQYF
size: -; V: TRBV4-3; J: TRBJ1-2; D: -; DNA: TGCGCCAGCAGCCAAGGCTTATCGGATGGCTACACCTTC; CDR3: CASSQGLSDGYTF
size: -; V: TRBV4-2; J: TRBJ2-5; D: TRBD2; DNA: TGTGCCAGCAGCCAAGATGGGACTAGCGGGGGAGAGACCCAGTACTTC; CDR3: CASSQDGTSGGETQYF
size: -; V: TRBV6-6; J: TRBJ2-1; D: TRBD1; DNA: TGTGCCAGCAGTTTCCGGGACAGGTATTACAATGAGCAGTTCTTC; CDR3: CASSFRDRYYNEQFF